This TCR beta chain was documented in a study of T cell responses to AZD1222 COVID-19 vaccine. Points from the study as a whole: Every sample of the repertoires postdated the peak T cell response.

The protocol was immunoSEQ multiplex PCR, while the TCRdb copy is restricted to in-frame clones and leaves out a portion. This table holds roughly 93,000 clones, roughly 90% found once. The CDR3 is 16 amino acids. V lost 6 bases to trimming and J lost 6 bases; unmatched junction nucleotides: 7. Looked up from germline, CDR1 is SNHLY and CDR2 is FYNNEI. Of note for this clone: The antigen is undetermined.

This chain uses TRBV2 with TRBJ2-2, with 13 positions matching TRBD2. The clonotype originates from an adult in good health. Sequences were derived from peripheral blood, sampled on day 0 of AZD1222 vaccination. CDR3 nucleotides: TGTGCCAGCAGGGAGACTAGCGGGAGGATGGCCGGGGAGCTGTTTTTT. Translating gives CASRETSGRMAGELFF.